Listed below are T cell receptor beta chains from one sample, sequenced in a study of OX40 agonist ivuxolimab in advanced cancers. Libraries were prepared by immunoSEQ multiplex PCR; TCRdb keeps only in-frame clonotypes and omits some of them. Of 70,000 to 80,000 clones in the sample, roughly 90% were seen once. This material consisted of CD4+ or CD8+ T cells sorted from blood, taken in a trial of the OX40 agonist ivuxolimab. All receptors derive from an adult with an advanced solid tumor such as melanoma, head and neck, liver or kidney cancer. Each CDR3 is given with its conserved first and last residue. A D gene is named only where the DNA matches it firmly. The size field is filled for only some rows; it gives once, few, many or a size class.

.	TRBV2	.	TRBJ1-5	CASSDGNQPQHF	TGTGCCAGCAGTGACGGCAATCAGCCCCAGCATTTT
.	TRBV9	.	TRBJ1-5	CASSVSADFSNQPQHF	TGTGCCAGCAGCGTAAGTGCTGACTTTAGCAATCAGCCCCAGCATTTT
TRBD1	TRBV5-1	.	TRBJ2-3	CASSLWGQGYTDTQYF	TGCGCCAGCAGCTTGTGGGGACAGGGATACACAGATACGCAGTATTTT
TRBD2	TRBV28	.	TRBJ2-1	CASSPAGGGYNEQFF	TGTGCCAGCAGTCCAGCGGGAGGGGGGTACAATGAGCAGTTCTTC
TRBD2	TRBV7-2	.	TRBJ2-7	CASSLPSGSYEQYF	TGTGCCAGCAGCTTACCTAGCGGAAGCTACGAGCAGTACTTC
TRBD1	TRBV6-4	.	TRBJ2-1	CASSFRDRGQAEQFF	TGTGCCAGCAGTTTCCGGGACAGGGGGCAAGCAGAGCAGTTCTTC
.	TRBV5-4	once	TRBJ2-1	CASTRWGDNEQFF	TGTGCCAGCACGCGGTGGGGGGACAATGAGCAGTTCTTC
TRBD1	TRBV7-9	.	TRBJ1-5	CASSSDRVNPNQPQHF	TGTGCCAGCAGCTCAGACAGGGTAAATCCAAATCAGCCCCAGCATTTT
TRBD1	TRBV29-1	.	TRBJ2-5	CSVDKRTGGVETQYF	TGCAGCGTTGACAAACGGACAGGGGGCGTAGAGACCCAGTACTTC
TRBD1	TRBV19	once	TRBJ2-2	CASSFTGDGAGELFF	TGTGCCAGTAGTTTCACAGGGGACGGCGCCGGGGAGCTGTTTTTT
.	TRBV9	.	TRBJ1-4	CASSPYEGPSTEKLFF	TGTGCCAGCAGCCCCTACGAGGGGCCCTCAACTGAAAAACTGTTTTTT
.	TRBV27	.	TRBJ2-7	CASRRGGVSYEQYF	TGTGCCAGTAGGCGTGGCGGGGTCTCCTACGAGCAGTACTTC
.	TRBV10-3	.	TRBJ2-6	CAISVSGANVLTF	TGTGCCATCAGCGTTAGTGGGGCCAACGTCCTGACTTTC
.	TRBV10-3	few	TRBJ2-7	CAIGQGSSYEQYF	TGTGCCATCGGACAAGGGAGCTCCTACGAGCAGTACTTC
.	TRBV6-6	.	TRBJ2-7	CASSYSFRDLREQYF	TGTGCCAGCAGTTACTCGTTTAGGGATCTGCGGGAGCAGTACTTC